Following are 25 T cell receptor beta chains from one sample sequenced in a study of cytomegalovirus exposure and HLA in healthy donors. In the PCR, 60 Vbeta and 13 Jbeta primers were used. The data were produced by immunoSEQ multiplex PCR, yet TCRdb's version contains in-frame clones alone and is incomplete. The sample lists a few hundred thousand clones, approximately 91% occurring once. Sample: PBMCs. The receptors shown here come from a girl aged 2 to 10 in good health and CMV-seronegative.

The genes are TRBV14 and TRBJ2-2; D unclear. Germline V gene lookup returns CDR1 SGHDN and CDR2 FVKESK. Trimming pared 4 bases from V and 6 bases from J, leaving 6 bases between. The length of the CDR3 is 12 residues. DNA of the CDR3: TGTGCCAGCAGCCTCCATTCCGGGGAGCTGTTTTTT. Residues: CASSLHSGELFF.

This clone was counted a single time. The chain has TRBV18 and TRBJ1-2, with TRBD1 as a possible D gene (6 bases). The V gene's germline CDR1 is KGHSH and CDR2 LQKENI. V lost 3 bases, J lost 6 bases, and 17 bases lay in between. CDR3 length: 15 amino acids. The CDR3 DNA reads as TGTGCCAGCTCACCCATGAGGGGGGGCGTCGATGGCTACACCTTC. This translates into CASSPMRGGVDGYTF.

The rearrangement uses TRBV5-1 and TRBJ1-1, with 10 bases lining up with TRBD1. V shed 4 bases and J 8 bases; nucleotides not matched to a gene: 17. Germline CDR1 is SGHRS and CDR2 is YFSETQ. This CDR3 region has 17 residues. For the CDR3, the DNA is TGCGCCAGCAGCCGCTATTGGGACAGGGGACCCGAAGTGGAAGCTTTCTTT. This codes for CASSRYWDRGPEVEAFF.

The CDR3 spells CASRTLNRGLGYTF. CDR3 DNA sequence: TGTGCCAGCAGAACTCTCAACAGGGGGCTTGGCTACACCTTC. The rearrangement links TRBV28 to TRBJ1-2; 9 bases fit TRBD1. CDR3 length: 14 residues. J was trimmed by 7 bases and V by 6 bases; bases with no gene match: 9. The germline gives CDR1 MDHEN, CDR2 SYDVKM.

CDR3 sequence reads: CASSERAGGLLVTGELFF. The CDR3, as DNA: TGTGCCAGCAGTGAAAGAGCGGGGGGGTTATTAGTAACCGGGGAGCTGTTTTTT. The chain is built from TRBV2 and TRBJ2-2; 10 nucleotides line up with TRBD2. The CDR3 spans 18 residues. V lost 2 bases, J lost 5 bases, and 11 bases stayed unmatched. The germline gives CDR1 SNHLY, CDR2 FYNNEI.

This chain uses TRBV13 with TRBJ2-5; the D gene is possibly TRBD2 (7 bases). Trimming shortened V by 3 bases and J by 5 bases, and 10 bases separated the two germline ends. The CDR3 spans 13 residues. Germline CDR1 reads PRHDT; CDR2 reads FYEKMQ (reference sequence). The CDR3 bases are TGTGCCAGCAGCTTGAGGGGGGGGGAGACCCAGTACTTC. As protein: CASSLRGGETQYF.

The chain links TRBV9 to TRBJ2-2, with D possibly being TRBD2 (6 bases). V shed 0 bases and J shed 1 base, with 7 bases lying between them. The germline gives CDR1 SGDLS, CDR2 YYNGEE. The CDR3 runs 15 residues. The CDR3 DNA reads TGTGCCAGCAGCGTAGGCGGGGAGAACACCGGGGAGCTGTTTTTT. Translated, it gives CASSVGGENTGELFF.

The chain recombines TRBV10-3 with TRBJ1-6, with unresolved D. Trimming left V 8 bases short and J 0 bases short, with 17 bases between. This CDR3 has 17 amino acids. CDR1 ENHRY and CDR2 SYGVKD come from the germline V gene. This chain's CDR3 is CAISTGGVSSYNSPLHF. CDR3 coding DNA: TGTGCCATCTCTACGGGCGGGGTTAGCTCCTATAATTCACCCCTCCACTTT.

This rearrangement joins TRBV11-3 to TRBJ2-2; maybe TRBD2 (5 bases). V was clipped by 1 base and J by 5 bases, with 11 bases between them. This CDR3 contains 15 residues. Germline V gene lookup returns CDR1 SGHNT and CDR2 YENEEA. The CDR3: CASSLGGRGTGELFF. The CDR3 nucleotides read TGTGCCAGCAGCTTAGGAGGGCGTGGAACCGGGGAGCTGTTTTTT.

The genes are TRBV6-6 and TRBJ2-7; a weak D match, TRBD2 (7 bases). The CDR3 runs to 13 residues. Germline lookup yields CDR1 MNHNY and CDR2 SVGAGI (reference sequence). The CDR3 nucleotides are TGTGCGTCATGTCGGGGGGCTTTCTACGAGCAGTACTTC. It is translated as CASCRGAFYEQYF.

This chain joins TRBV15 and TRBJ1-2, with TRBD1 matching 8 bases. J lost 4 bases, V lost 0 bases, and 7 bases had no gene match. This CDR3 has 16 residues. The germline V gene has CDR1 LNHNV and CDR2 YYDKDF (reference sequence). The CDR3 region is CATSRDLDRASYGYTF. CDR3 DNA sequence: TGTGCCACCAGCAGAGATTTGGACAGGGCTAGCTATGGCTACACCTTC. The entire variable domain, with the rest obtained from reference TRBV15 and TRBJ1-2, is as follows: DAMVIQNPRYQVTQFGKPVTLSCSQTLNHNVMYWYQQKSSQAPKLLFHYYDKDFNNEADTPDNFQSRRPNTSFCFLDIRSPGLGDTAMYLCATSRDLDRASYGYTFGSGTRLTVV.

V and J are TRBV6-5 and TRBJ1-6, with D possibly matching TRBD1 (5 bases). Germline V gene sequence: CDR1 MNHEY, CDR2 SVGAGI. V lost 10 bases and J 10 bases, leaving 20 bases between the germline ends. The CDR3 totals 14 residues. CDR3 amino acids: CATRSARDLSPLHF. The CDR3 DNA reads TGTGCCACCAGGTCGGCCAGGGATTTATCACCCCTCCACTTT.

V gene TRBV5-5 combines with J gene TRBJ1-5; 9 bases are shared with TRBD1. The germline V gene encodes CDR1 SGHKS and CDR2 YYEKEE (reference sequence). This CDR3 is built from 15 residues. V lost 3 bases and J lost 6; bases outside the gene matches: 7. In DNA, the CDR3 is TGTGCCAGCAGCTCTTCGGACAGGGGAGGTCAGCCCCAGCATTTT. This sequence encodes CASSSSDRGGQPQHF.

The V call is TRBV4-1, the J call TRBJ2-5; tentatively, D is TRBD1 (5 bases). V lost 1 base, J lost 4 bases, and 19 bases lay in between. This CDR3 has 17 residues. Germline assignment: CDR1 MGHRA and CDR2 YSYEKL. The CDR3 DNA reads TGCGCCAGCAGCCAAGTAGGCACGTGGCAGGGCAGAGAGACCCAGTACTTC. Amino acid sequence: CASSQVGTWQGRETQYF.

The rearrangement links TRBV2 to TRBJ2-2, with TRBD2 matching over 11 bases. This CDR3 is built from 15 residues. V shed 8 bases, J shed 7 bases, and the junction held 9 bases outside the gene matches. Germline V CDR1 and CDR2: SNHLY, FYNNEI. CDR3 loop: CASLTNSGRVGELFF. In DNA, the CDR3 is TGTGCCAGCCTCACGAATAGCGGGAGGGTCGGGGAGCTGTTTTTT.

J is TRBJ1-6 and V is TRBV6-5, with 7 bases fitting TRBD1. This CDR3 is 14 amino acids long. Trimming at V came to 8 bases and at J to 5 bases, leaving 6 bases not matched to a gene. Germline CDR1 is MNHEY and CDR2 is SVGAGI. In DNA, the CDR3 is TGTGCCAGCGGGTTTGGACAGGATAATTCACCCCTCCACTTT. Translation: CASGFGQDNSPLHF.

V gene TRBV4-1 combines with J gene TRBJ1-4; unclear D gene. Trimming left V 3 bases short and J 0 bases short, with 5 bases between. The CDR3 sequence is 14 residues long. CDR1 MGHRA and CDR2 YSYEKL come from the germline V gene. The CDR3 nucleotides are TGCGCCAGCAGCCACATTCCAACTAATGAAAAACTGTTTTTT. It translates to CASSHIPTNEKLFF.

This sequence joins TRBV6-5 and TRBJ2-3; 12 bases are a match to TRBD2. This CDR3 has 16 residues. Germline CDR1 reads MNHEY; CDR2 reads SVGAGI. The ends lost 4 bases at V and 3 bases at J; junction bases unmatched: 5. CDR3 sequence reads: CASSSLAGGKTDTQYF. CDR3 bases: TGTGCCAGCAGTTCACTAGCGGGAGGAAAAACAGATACGCAGTATTTT.

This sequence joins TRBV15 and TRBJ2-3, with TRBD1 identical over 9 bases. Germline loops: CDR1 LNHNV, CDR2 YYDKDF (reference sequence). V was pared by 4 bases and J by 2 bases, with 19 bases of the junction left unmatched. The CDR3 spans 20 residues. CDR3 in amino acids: CATSNTLETQGAQNTDTQYF. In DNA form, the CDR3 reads TGTGCCACCAGCAACACACTAGAAACACAGGGGGCACAAAACACAGATACGCAGTATTTT. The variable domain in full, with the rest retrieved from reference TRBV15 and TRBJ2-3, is DAMVIQNPRYQVTQFGKPVTLSCSQTLNHNVMYWYQQKSSQAPKLLFHYYDKDFNNEADTPDNFQSRRPNTSFCFLDIRSPGLGDTAMYLCATSNTLETQGAQNTDTQYFGPGTRLTVL.

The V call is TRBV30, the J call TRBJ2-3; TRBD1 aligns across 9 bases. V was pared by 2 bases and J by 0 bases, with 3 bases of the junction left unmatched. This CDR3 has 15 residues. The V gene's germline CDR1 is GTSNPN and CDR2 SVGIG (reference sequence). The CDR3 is CAWSFGQGSTDTQYF. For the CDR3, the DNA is TGTGCCTGGAGTTTTGGACAGGGGAGCACAGATACGCAGTATTTT.

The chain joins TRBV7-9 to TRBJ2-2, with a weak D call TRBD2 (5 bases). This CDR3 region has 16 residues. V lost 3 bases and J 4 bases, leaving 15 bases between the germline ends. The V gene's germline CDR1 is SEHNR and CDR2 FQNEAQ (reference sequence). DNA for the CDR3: TGTGCCAGCAGCTTCTCAACGGGGTACCCCACCGGGGAGCTGTTTTTT. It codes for CASSFSTGYPTGELFF.

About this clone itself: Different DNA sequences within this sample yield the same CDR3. The CDR3 loop is CASRQGNQPQHF. In DNA form, the CDR3 reads TGTGCCAGTAGACAGGGCAATCAGCCCCAGCATTTT. The V gene is TRBV19, the J gene TRBJ1-5, with a weak D call TRBD1 (5 bases). The V gene lost 6 bases and the J gene lost 2 bases, with 5 bases spanning the gap. The CDR3 runs 12 residues. The germline V gene encodes CDR1 LNHDA and CDR2 SQIVND (reference sequence).

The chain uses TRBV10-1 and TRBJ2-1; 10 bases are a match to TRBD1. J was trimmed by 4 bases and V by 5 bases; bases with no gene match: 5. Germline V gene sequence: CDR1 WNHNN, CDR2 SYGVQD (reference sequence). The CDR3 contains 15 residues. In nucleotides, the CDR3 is TGCGCCAGCAGTAATCCGGGACAGGGGTACAATGAGCAGTTCTTC. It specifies CASSNPGQGYNEQFF.

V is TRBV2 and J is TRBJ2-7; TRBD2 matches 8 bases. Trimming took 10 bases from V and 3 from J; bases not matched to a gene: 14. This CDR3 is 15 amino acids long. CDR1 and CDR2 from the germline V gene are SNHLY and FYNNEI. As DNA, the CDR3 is TGTGCCACCTTACCCGTGGCGGGGGGAAACTACGAGCAGTACTTC. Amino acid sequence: CATLPVAGGNYEQYF. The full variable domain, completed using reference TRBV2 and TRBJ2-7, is EPEVTQTPSHQVTQMGQEVILRCVPISNHLYFYWYRQILGQKVEFLVSFYNNEISEKSEIFDDQFSVERPDGSNFTLKIRSTKLEDSAMYFCATLPVAGGNYEQYFGPGTRLTVT.

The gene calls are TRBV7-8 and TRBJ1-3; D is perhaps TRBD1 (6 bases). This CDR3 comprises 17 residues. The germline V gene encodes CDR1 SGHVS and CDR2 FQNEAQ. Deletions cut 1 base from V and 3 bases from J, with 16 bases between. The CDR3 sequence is CASSLGTGQGSGNTIYF. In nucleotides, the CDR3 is TGTGCCAGCAGCTTAGGTACCGGTCAGGGGAGTGGAAACACCATATATTTT.